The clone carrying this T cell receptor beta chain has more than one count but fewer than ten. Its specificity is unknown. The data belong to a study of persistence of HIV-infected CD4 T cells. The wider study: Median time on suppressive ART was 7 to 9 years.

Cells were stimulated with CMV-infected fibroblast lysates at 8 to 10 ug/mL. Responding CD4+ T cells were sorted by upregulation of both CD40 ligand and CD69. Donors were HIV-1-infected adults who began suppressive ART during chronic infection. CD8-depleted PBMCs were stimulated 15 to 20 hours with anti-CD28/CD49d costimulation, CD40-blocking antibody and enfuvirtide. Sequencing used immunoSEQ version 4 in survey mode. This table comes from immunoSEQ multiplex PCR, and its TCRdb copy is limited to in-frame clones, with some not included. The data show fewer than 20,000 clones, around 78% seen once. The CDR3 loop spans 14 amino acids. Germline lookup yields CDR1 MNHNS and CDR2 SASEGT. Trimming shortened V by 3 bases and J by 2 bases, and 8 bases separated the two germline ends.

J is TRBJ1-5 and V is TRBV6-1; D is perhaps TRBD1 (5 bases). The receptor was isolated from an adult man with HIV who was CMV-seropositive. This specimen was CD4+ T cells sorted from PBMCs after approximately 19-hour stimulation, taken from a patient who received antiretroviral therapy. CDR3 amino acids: CASSEKGGNQPQHF. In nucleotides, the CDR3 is TGTGCCAGCAGTGAGAAAGGGGGCAATCAGCCCCAGCATTTT.